These 11 T cell receptor beta chains originate from one sample sequenced in a study of T cell changes during pregnancy in multiple sclerosis. TCRdb's copy holds only in-frame clones and misses some; the assay was immunoSEQ multiplex PCR. The table has about 35,000 clones, roughly 90% seen once. Sequencing used CD4+ T cells from peripheral blood mononuclear cells, obtained after pregnancy. All receptors come from a female donor in good health, enrolled as a control in a pregnancy study.

V gene TRBV27 combines with J gene TRBJ2-2; 7 nucleotides align to TRBD2. CDR3 length: 16 amino acids. CDR1 and CDR2 from the germline V gene are MNHEY and SMNVEV (reference sequence). With V trimmed by 6 bases and J by 0 bases, 7 bases remained unmatched. The CDR3 DNA reads as TGTGCCAGCAGACTATGGGGGGGAGCGAACACCGGGGAGCTGTTTTTT. This sequence encodes CASRLWGGANTGELFF.

The rearrangement joins TRBV9 to TRBJ2-7; 13 bases line up with TRBD2. V shed 4 bases and J 2 bases; nucleotides not matched to a gene: 3. Germline loops: CDR1 SGDLS, CDR2 YYNGEE. The CDR3 extends over 15 amino acids. The CDR3 DNA sequence: TGTGCCAGCAGCCAGGGACTAGCGGGGACCTACGAGCAGTACTTC. Its translation: CASSQGLAGTYEQYF.

V and J are TRBV14 and TRBJ2-7, with 11 bases lining up with TRBD2. Per germline, CDR1 SGHDN and CDR2 FVKESK. CDR3 size: 18 residues. V dropped 1 base and J dropped 2; count of bases not matched to a gene: 10. The CDR3, as DNA: TGTGCCAGCAGCCAAGGACGCCTTACTAGCGGGGGTACCTACGAGCAGTACTTC. Translation: CASSQGRLTSGGTYEQYF.

This sequence joins TRBV19 and TRBJ1-1, with 8 bases lining up with TRBD1. The CDR3 runs 14 residues. Germline CDR1 LNHDA, CDR2 SQIVND (reference sequence). V gave up 6 bases and J gave up 0 bases; unmatched junction bases: 3. The CDR3 DNA reads TGTGCCAGTAGGGACAGGGTCATGAACACTGAAGCTTTCTTT. It specifies CASRDRVMNTEAFF.

CDR3 protein: CASSYSGQLNTEAFF. The DNA of the CDR3 is TGTGCCAGCAGTTACTCAGGACAGCTGAACACTGAAGCTTTCTTT. The rearrangement links TRBV6-5 to TRBJ1-1, with a possible D match to TRBD1 (6 bases). The CDR3 extends over 15 amino acids. Germline V gene data show CDR1 as MNHEY and CDR2 as SVGAGI. The V and J ends lost 0 bases and 0 bases respectively, with 8 bases between them.

The V and J genes are TRBV19 and TRBJ2-5, with D possibly TRBD2 on 5 matching bases. Germline lookup yields CDR1 LNHDA and CDR2 SQIVND (reference sequence). This CDR3 is built from 15 residues. Trimming removed 7 bases from V and 1 base from J, with 16 bases in between. CDR3 protein: CASNSLSGVQETQYF. Written as DNA, the CDR3 is TGTGCCAGTAACTCACTTTCCGGGGTCCAAGAGACCCAGTACTTC.

This chain joins TRBV19 and TRBJ2-7, with 7 positions matching TRBD1. The CDR3 extends over 15 amino acids. Germline CDR1 LNHDA, CDR2 SQIVND (reference sequence). Trimming took 3 bases from V and 0 from J; bases not matched to a gene: 5. The DNA for the CDR3 is TGTGCCAGTAGTATTGGGGCAGGGGGCTCCTACGAGCAGTACTTC. This codes for CASSIGAGGSYEQYF.

This clone appeared a few times. The rearrangement links TRBV13 to TRBJ2-5, with D maybe TRBD2 (6 bases). This CDR3 region has 14 residues. Trimming took off 4 bases at V and 2 bases at J, with 11 bases between the two ends. Germline values: CDR1 PRHDT, CDR2 FYEKMQ (reference sequence). The CDR3 spells CASSSRGMQETQYF. As DNA, the CDR3 is TGTGCCAGCAGCTCCCGGGGGATGCAAGAGACCCAGTACTTC.

V gene TRBV5-1 combines with J gene TRBJ2-5, with D possibly matching TRBD1 (5 bases). V dropped 0 bases and J dropped 7 bases, with 13 bases sitting between them. Germline V gene sequence: CDR1 SGHRS, CDR2 YFSETQ. The CDR3 contains 14 residues. Here the CDR3 DNA reads TGCGCCAGCAGCTTGGCAGGGCCACATGGGACCCAGTACTTC. Translated: CASSLAGPHGTQYF.

The V call is TRBV5-1, the J call TRBJ2-1, with TRBD2 matching over 7 bases. The CDR3 consists of 15 residues. Germline trimming cut 0 bases from V and 5 bases from J; bases unmatched to any gene: 5. Looked up from germline, CDR1 is SGHRS and CDR2 is YFSETQ. The CDR3 protein is CASSLEVGLHNEQFF. DNA for the CDR3: TGCGCCAGCAGCTTGGAAGTGGGACTACACAATGAGCAGTTCTTC.

There are a few counts of this clone. This rearrangement joins TRBV2 to TRBJ1-6; 9 positions agree with TRBD1. The CDR3 loop spans 12 amino acids. Germline V CDR1 and CDR2: SNHLY, FYNNEI. With 11 bases clipped from V and 10 bases from J, the junction kept 6 bases outside the gene matches. The CDR3 spells CAGGQGKSPLHF. DNA of the CDR3: TGTGCCGGAGGACAGGGGAAATCACCCCTCCACTTT.